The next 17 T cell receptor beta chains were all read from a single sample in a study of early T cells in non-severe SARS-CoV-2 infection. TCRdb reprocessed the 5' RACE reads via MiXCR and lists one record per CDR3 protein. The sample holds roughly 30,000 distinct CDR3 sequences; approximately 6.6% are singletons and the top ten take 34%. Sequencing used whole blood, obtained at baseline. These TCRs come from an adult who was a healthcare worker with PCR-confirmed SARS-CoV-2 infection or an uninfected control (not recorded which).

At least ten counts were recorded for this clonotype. The CDR3 coding sequence is TGCGCCAGCAGCCTCGGGCTTGGGGACGAGCAGTACTTC. Amino acid sequence: CASSLGLGDEQYF. This chain uses TRBV4-1 with TRBJ2-7; D unclear. Between the trimmed V and J ends, which lost 4 bases and 5 bases, there was a span of 12 bases. The V gene's germline CDR1 is MGHRA and CDR2 YSYEKL. The CDR3 is 13 amino acids.

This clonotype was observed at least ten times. The CDR3 DNA reads as TGTGCCAGCAGCTTAGACAGGGGGGGATTGAATGAAGCTTTCTTT. Protein: CASSLDRGGLNEAFF. The chain employs TRBV7-2 and TRBJ1-1; 8 positions match TRBD1. The CDR3 is 15 residues long. Unmatched junction bases numbered 8, after V lost 1 base and J lost 7 bases. From germline, CDR1 is SGHTA and CDR2 FQGNSA.

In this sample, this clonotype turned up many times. CDR3 loop: CASSPGLGTDTQYF. As DNA, the CDR3 is TGTGCCAGCAGCCCCGGACTAGGCACAGATACGCAGTATTTT. This rearrangement joins TRBV7-8 to TRBJ2-3; 7 nucleotides line up with TRBD2. The CDR3 loop spans 14 amino acids. Germline CDR1 SGHVS, CDR2 FQNEAQ. V shed 5 bases, J shed 1 base, and the junction held 3 bases outside the gene matches.

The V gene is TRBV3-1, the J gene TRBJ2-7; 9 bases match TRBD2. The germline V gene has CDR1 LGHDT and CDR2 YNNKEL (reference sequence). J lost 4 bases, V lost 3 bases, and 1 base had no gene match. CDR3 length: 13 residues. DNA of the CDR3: TGTGCCAGCAGCCATAGCGGGAGTTACGAGCAGTACTTC. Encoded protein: CASSHSGSYEQYF.

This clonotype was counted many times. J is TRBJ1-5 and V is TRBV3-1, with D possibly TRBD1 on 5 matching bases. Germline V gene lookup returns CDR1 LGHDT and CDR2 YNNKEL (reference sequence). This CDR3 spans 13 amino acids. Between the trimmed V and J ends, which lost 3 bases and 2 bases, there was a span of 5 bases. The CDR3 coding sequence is TGTGCCAGCAGCCAGGGGGGCAATCAGCCCCAGCATTTT. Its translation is CASSQGGNQPQHF.

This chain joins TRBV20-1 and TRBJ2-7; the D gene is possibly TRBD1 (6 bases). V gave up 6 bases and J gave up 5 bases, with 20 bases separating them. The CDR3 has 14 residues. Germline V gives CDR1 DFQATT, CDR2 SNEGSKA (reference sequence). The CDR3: CSATDDRRPHEQYF. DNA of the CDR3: TGCAGTGCCACCGACGACAGGCGGCCCCACGAGCAGTACTTC.

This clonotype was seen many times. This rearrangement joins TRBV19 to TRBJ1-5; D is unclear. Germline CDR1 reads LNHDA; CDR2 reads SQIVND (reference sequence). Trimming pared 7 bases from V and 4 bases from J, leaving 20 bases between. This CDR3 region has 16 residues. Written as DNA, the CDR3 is TGTGCCAGTACCACTAGACCGGGAGGCAGTAATCAGCCCCAGCATTTT. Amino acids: CASTTRPGGSNQPQHF.

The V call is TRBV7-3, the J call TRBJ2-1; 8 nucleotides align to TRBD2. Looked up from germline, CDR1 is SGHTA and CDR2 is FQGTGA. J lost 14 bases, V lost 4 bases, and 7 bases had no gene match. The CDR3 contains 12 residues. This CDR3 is CASSSSGTRKFF. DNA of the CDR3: TGTGCCAGCAGCTCCAGCGGGACTAGAAAGTTCTTC. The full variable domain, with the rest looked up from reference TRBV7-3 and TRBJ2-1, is GAGVSQTPSNKVTEKGKYVELRCDPISGHTALYWYRQSLGQGPEFLIYFQGTGAADDSGLPNDRFFAVRPEGSVSTLKIQRTERGDSAVYLCASSSSGTRKFFGPGTRLTVL.

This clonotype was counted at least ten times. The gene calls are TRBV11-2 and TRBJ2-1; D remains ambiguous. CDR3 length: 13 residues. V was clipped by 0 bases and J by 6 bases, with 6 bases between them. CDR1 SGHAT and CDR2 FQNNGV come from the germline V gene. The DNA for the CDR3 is TGTGCCAGCAGCTTAGATCAGATCAATGAGCAGTTCTTC. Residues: CASSLDQINEQFF.

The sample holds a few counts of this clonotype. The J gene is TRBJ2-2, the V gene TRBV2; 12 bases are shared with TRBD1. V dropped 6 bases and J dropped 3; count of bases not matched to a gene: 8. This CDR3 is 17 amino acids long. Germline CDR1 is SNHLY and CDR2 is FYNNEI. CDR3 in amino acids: CASSPGQGAWDTGELFF. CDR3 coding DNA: TGTGCCAGCAGCCCGGGACAGGGGGCATGGGACACCGGGGAGCTGTTTTTT. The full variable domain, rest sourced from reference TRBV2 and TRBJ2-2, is EPEVTQTPSHQVTQMGQEVILRCVPISNHLYFYWYRQILGQKVEFLVSFYNNEISEKSEIFDDQFSVERPDGSNFTLKIRSTKLEDSAMYFCASSPGQGAWDTGELFFGEGSRLTVL.

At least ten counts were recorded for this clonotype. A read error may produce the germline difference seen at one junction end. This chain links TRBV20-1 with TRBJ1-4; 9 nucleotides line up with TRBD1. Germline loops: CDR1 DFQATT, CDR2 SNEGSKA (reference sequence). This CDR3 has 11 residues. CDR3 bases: TGCAGTGCTCATTTCCGGGACAGGGAGACTTTT. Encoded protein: CSAHFRDRETF.

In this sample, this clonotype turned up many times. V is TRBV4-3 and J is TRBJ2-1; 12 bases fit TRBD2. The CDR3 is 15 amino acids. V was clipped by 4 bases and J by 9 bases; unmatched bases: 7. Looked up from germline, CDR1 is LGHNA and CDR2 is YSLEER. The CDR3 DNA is TGCGCCAGCAGCCGGATGACTAGCGGGGGATTTGAGCAGTTCTTC. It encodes CASSRMTSGGFEQFF.

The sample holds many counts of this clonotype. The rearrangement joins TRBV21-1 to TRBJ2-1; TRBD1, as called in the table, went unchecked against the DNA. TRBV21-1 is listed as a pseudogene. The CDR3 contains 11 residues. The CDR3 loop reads CAKTTGTEQFF. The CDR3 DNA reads TGTGCCAAGACAACCGGGACAGAGCAGTTCTTC.

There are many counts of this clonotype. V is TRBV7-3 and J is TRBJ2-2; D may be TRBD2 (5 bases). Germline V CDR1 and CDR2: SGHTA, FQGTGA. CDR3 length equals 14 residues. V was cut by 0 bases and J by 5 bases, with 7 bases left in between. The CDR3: CASSLTRDTGELFF. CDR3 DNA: TGTGCCAGCAGCTTAACCCGGGATACCGGGGAGCTGTTTTTT.

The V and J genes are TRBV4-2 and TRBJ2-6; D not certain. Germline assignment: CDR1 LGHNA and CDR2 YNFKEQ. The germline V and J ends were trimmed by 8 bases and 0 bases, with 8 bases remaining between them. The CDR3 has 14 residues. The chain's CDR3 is CASALHSGANVLTF. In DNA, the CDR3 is TGTGCCAGCGCACTGCACTCTGGGGCCAACGTCCTGACTTTC.

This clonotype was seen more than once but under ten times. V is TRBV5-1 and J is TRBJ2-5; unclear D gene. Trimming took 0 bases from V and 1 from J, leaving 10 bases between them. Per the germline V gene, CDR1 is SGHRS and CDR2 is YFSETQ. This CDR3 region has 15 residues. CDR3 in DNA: TGCGCCAGCAGCTTGGATGGCGGTATCCAAGAGACCCAGTACTTC. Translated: CASSLDGGIQETQYF. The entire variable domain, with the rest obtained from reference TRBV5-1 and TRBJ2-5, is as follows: KAGVTQTPRYLIKTRGQQVTLSCSPISGHRSVSWYQQTPGQGLQFLFEYFSETQRNKGNFPGRFSGRQFSNSRSEMNVSTLELGDSALYLCASSLDGGIQETQYFGPGTRLLVL.

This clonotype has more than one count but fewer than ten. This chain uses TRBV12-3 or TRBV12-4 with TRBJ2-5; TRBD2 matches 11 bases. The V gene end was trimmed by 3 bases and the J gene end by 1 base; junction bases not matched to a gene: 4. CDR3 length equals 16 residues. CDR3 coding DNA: TGTGCCAGCAGTTTGAGTAGCGGGGGGGCCCAAGAGACCCAGTACTTC. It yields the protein CASSLSSGGAQETQYF.